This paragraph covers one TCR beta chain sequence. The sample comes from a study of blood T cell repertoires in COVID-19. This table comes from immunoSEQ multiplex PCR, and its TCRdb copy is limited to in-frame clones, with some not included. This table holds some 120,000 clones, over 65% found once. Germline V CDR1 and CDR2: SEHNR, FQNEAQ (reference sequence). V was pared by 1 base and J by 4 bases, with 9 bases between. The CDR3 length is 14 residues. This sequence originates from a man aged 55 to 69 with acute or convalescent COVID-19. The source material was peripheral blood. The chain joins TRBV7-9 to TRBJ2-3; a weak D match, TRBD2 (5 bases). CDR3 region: CASSLVAGADTQYF. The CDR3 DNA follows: TGTGCCAGCAGCTTAGTCGCGGGCGCAGATACGCAGTATTTT.